This is a list of T cell receptor beta chains from one sample in a study of blood T cell repertoires in COVID-19. Repertoires were generated with immunoSEQ multiplex PCR, while TCRdb's copy carries only in-frame clones and drops some. The table shows about 180,000 clones, with under 90% occurring only once. The sequencing sample was made of peripheral blood. These TCRs come from a woman of 80 years or more with active or convalescent COVID-19. The CDR3 runs from the conserved cysteine through the conserved F or W. The D gene is left open where the match is weak. A row's size may be missing; if present it is once, few, many or a size class.

size: .
V: TRBV27
D: .
J: TRBJ1-1
DNA: TGTGCCAGCAGTCCGCACAGGTACGACACTGAAGCTTTCTTT
CDR3: CASSPHRYDTEAFF

size: .
V: TRBV6-1
D: .
J: TRBJ2-1
DNA: TGTGCCAGCAGTGACAGGGGAATTTACAATGAGCAGTTCTTC
CDR3: CASSDRGIYNEQFF

size: .
V: TRBV28
D: TRBD1
J: TRBJ1-1
DNA: TGTGCCAGCAGCCCCGGGACAGCCTCGCCTTTCTTT
CDR3: CASSPGTASPFF

size: once
V: TRBV5-6
D: .
J: TRBJ2-1
DNA: TGTGCCAGCAGCTTGGTTGGGCCCTACAATGAGCAGTTCTTC
CDR3: CASSLVGPYNEQFF

size: .
V: TRBV29-1
D: TRBD1
J: TRBJ1-1
DNA: TGCAGCGTTTCAGACAGGGCGAACACTGAAGCTTTCTTT
CDR3: CSVSDRANTEAFF

size: .
V: TRBV5-1
D: .
J: TRBJ1-2
DNA: TGCGCCAGCAGCTTGAGGGGGACCCCCGAATCATATGGCTACACCTTC
CDR3: CASSLRGTPESYGYTF

size: few
V: TRBV19
D: .
J: TRBJ1-1
DNA: TGTGCCAGTAGTATTAAGGGGCCGATGAACACTGAAGCTTTCTTT
CDR3: CASSIKGPMNTEAFF

size: few
V: TRBV5-8
D: .
J: TRBJ1-2
DNA: TGTGCCAGCAGCTTGACGGGCTATGGCTACACCTTC
CDR3: CASSLTGYGYTF

size: .
V: TRBV6-6
D: .
J: TRBJ1-5
DNA: TGTGCCAGCAGTTACAAGGCAGGAGGTAACAATCAGCCCCAGCATTTT
CDR3: CASSYKAGGNNQPQHF

size: .
V: TRBV14
D: .
J: TRBJ2-2
DNA: TGTGCCAGCAGCCAAGCGCTCTACGGGGAGCTGTTTTTT
CDR3: CASSQALYGELFF

size: .
V: TRBV3-1/TRBV3-2
D: TRBD2
J: TRBJ2-7
DNA: TGTGCCAGCAGCCAAAACGGGAGGGCCGGCGAGCAGTACTTC
CDR3: CASSQNGRAGEQYF

size: .
V: TRBV4-2
D: .
J: TRBJ2-1
DNA: TGTGCCAGCAGCCAAGCCCCAGTAAATGAGCAGTTCTTC
CDR3: CASSQAPVNEQFF

size: .
V: TRBV10-3
D: TRBD1
J: TRBJ1-2
DNA: TGTGCCATCAGTGAGGGGACAGGGGACCTCTATGGCTACACCTTC
CDR3: CAISEGTGDLYGYTF

size: .
V: TRBV28
D: .
J: TRBJ1-4
DNA: TGTGCCAGCAGTTTATACAGGGCTGAAGAAAAACTGTTTTTT
CDR3: CASSLYRAEEKLFF

size: .
V: TRBV19
D: .
J: TRBJ1-2
DNA: TGTGCCAGTAGTTTAGAGGCAAACTATGGCTACACCTTC
CDR3: CASSLEANYGYTF

size: .
V: TRBV18
D: .
J: TRBJ2-5
DNA: TGTGCCAGCTCCCCAGGGGCTGGCGAGACCCAGTACTTC
CDR3: CASSPGAGETQYF

size: .
V: TRBV9
D: TRBD2
J: TRBJ2-1
DNA: TGTGCCAGCAGCGCCGAAGGGAGGGTGTACAATGAGCAGTTCTTC
CDR3: CASSAEGRVYNEQFF

size: once
V: TRBV6-1
D: TRBD1
J: TRBJ1-2
DNA: TGTGCCAGCAGTGAAAGGGACAGGGATGGCTACACCTTC
CDR3: CASSERDRDGYTF

size: .
V: TRBV28
D: TRBD1
J: TRBJ1-3
DNA: TGTGCCAGCCGGACAGGGGGCACTGGAAACACCATATATTTT
CDR3: CASRTGGTGNTIYF

size: .
V: TRBV13
D: .
J: TRBJ1-2
DNA: TGTGCCAGCAGCTTAGCTGCAGGAACCCGCTATGGCTACACCTTC
CDR3: CASSLAAGTRYGYTF

size: .
V: TRBV11-2
D: TRBD2
J: TRBJ2-3
DNA: TGTGCCAGCAGTAAGTCGGGACTAAGCACAGATACGCAGTATTTT
CDR3: CASSKSGLSTDTQYF

size: .
V: TRBV5-4
D: TRBD1
J: TRBJ2-7
DNA: TGTGCCAGCAGCTTACAGGGGCCCTACGAGCAGTACTTC
CDR3: CASSLQGPYEQYF

size: .
V: TRBV28
D: .
J: TRBJ1-2
DNA: TGTGCCAGCAGCCGGCGTTGGGAGGGGGACTATGGCTACACCTTC
CDR3: CASSRRWEGDYGYTF

size: .
V: TRBV7-9
D: TRBD1
J: TRBJ2-5
DNA: TGTGCCAGCAGCTTAGGGGACAGGGACCAAGAGACCCAGTACTTC
CDR3: CASSLGDRDQETQYF

size: few
V: TRBV10-3
D: TRBD1
J: TRBJ1-5
DNA: TGTGCCATCAGTGCCGGGACAGGGGGCTTTCGGAGCAATCAGCCCCAGCATTTT
CDR3: CAISAGTGGFRSNQPQHF

size: .
V: TRBV25-1
D: TRBD1
J: TRBJ2-7
DNA: TGTGCCAGCAGTGTACCCAGGGGGCGATCCTACGAGCAGTACTTC
CDR3: CASSVPRGRSYEQYF

size: once
V: TRBV12-3/TRBV12-4
D: .
J: TRBJ2-7
DNA: TGTGCCAGCAGTTTAGACAGAGCCTACGAGCAGTACTTC
CDR3: CASSLDRAYEQYF

size: .
V: TRBV10-1
D: .
J: TRBJ2-7
DNA: TGCGCCAGCAGTGAGCATGGGTCAGGGTCCTACGAGCAGTACTTC
CDR3: CASSEHGSGSYEQYF

size: .
V: TRBV11-2
D: .
J: TRBJ2-1
DNA: TGTGCCAGCAGCGGGCGGCTGGGGCCACGCGAGCAGTTCTTC
CDR3: CASSGRLGPREQFF

size: .
V: TRBV6-2/TRBV6-3
D: TRBD1
J: TRBJ2-1
DNA: TGTGCCAGCAGTTACCACAGGACAGGTCGCAATGAGCAGTTCTTC
CDR3: CASSYHRTGRNEQFF

size: few
V: TRBV11-2
D: TRBD1
J: TRBJ1-1
DNA: TGTGCCAGCAGCCCACGACAGGGGGTAAGGACTGAAGCTTTCTTT
CDR3: CASSPRQGVRTEAFF

size: .
V: TRBV30
D: TRBD1
J: TRBJ2-7
DNA: TGTGCCTGGACTCCGGGACAGGGGCTCTACGAGCAGTACTTC
CDR3: CAWTPGQGLYEQYF

size: .
V: TRBV9
D: TRBD1
J: TRBJ2-1
DNA: TGTGCCAGCAGTTATGCCGGGACAGGGTCCTACAATGAGCAGTTCTTC
CDR3: CASSYAGTGSYNEQFF

size: .
V: TRBV18
D: TRBD1
J: TRBJ1-2
DNA: TGTGCCAGCTCACCAGGGGACAGTCTCCGAGGCTACACCTTC
CDR3: CASSPGDSLRGYTF

size: .
V: TRBV5-1
D: .
J: TRBJ2-7
DNA: TGCGCCAGCAGCTTAGACAGGTACGAGCAGTACTTC
CDR3: CASSLDRYEQYF

size: .
V: TRBV5-1
D: TRBD1
J: TRBJ2-7
DNA: TGCGCCAGCAGCTTTCGGACAGGGTTGCACGAGCAGTACTTC
CDR3: CASSFRTGLHEQYF

size: once
V: TRBV29-1
D: TRBD1
J: TRBJ1-1
DNA: TGCAGCGTTGAGTTGGACAGGGGATACACTGAAGCTTTCTTT
CDR3: CSVELDRGYTEAFF

size: once
V: TRBV14
D: .
J: TRBJ2-4
DNA: TGTGCCAGCAGCCAAGATAGAGGGCCTCTAGCCAAAAACATTCAGTACTTC
CDR3: CASSQDRGPLAKNIQYF

size: .
V: TRBV25-1
D: TRBD1
J: TRBJ1-2
DNA: TGTGCCAGCAGTGAATTGGGGACAGGAGTCTATGGCTACACCTTC
CDR3: CASSELGTGVYGYTF

size: .
V: TRBV6-5
D: .
J: TRBJ1-2
DNA: TGTGCCAGCAGTTACTCGAAACTCAGGGGCCACTATGGCTACACCTTC
CDR3: CASSYSKLRGHYGYTF

size: .
V: TRBV5-1
D: .
J: TRBJ2-2
DNA: TGCGCCAGCAGCTTGGCCGGGAGCGGGCTGAACACCGGGGAGCTGTTTTTT
CDR3: CASSLAGSGLNTGELFF

size: .
V: TRBV4-2
D: .
J: TRBJ2-5
DNA: TGTGCCAGCAGTTATAGCGGAGGACAAGAGACCCAGTACTTC
CDR3: CASSYSGGQETQYF

size: few
V: TRBV19
D: .
J: TRBJ1-4
DNA: TGTGCCAGTAGTGAGAAAGGGGGAGAAAAACTGTTTTTT
CDR3: CASSEKGGEKLFF

size: .
V: TRBV11-1
D: TRBD1
J: TRBJ1-2
DNA: TGTGCCAGCAGCCATTCACAGGGGGCGGCTAACTATGGCTACACCTTC
CDR3: CASSHSQGAANYGYTF

size: .
V: TRBV9
D: .
J: TRBJ2-1
DNA: TGTGCCAGCAGCGTAGCTCAGAACAATGAGCAGTTCTTC
CDR3: CASSVAQNNEQFF

size: .
V: TRBV5-1
D: .
J: TRBJ2-4
DNA: TGCGCCAGCAGCAACCGACAGGATTCACCCGAAAACATTCAGTACTTC
CDR3: CASSNRQDSPENIQYF

size: once
V: TRBV14
D: .
J: TRBJ1-4
DNA: TGTGCCAGCAGCCAGTGGGGGAGGGGAAAACTGTTTTTT
CDR3: CASSQWGRGKLFF

size: .
V: TRBV28
D: .
J: TRBJ2-7
DNA: TGTGCCAGCTTGACATCCCAGGTCCACGAGCAGTACTTC
CDR3: CASLTSQVHEQYF

size: .
V: TRBV7-9
D: TRBD2
J: TRBJ2-1
DNA: TGTGCCAGCAGCTTAGGTTACGGCGGGAGCCATTCCTACAATGAGCAGTTCTTC
CDR3: CASSLGYGGSHSYNEQFF

size: .
V: TRBV5-5
D: TRBD2
J: TRBJ2-5
DNA: TGTGCCAGCAGCTTGGCACTAGCGGGCCAAGAGACCCAGTACTTC
CDR3: CASSLALAGQETQYF

size: once
V: TRBV6-5
D: TRBD1
J: TRBJ1-1
DNA: TGTGCCAGCTTACCCGGGACAGTCGACACTGAAGCTTTCTTT
CDR3: CASLPGTVDTEAFF